This is a list of T cell receptor beta chains from one sample in a study of T-cell memory formation after mild COVID-19. TCRdb called the 5' RACE reads again in MiXCR, with one record for every CDR3 protein. The data contain 550,000 to 600,000 distinct CDR3 sequences, 20% to 25% of them singletons. Sequencing input: PBMCs or a T cell subset sorted from them (not recorded which). Source of these receptors: an adult woman who had mild COVID-19 (a few samples of this study predate the infection). Cell type and time point are not known. Both conserved end residues are part of each CDR3. The D gene is left open where the match is weak. Only some rows state a clone size, as once, few, many or a class for expanded clones.

CASSASDPRGYTF,TGTGCCAGCAGTGCCTCCGACCCGAGAGGCTACACCTTC,TRBJ1-2,NA,TRBV2,NA
CASSQEIVARTGELFF,TGCGCCAGCAGCCAAGAGATTGTCGCGCGCACCGGGGAGCTGTTTTTT,TRBJ2-2,NA,TRBV4-1,few
CASSQTTGKGDEKLFF,TGTGCCAGCAGCCAGACAACAGGGAAAGGGGATGAAAAACTGTTTTTT,TRBJ1-4,NA,TRBV4-2,NA
CASSPPTGYQETQYF,TGTGCCAGCTCACCGCCGACAGGGTACCAAGAGACCCAGTACTTC,TRBJ2-5,TRBD1,TRBV18,few
CASSSSAGVRNEQFF,TGTGCCAGCTCGTCGAGCGCGGGGGTTAGGAATGAGCAGTTCTTC,TRBJ2-1,TRBD2,TRBV7-3,many
CASSLQDSYGYTF,TGTGCCAGCAGTTTACAGGACTCCTATGGCTACACCTTC,TRBJ1-2,NA,TRBV28,few
CAISALFTPGTDYGYTF,TGTGCCATCAGTGCCCTTTTTACTCCAGGCACAGACTATGGCTACACCTTC,TRBJ1-2,NA,TRBV10-3,NA
CASSISGGPEHEQFF,TGCGCCAGCAGCATTAGCGGGGGGCCCGAACATGAGCAGTTCTTC,TRBJ2-1,TRBD2,TRBV5-1,few
CASSQDMGGSRSYEQYF,TGTGCCAGCAGCCAAGATATGGGGGGCAGTCGATCCTACGAGCAGTACTTC,TRBJ2-7,NA,TRBV4-2,NA
CASSQAQGFTEAFF,TGCGCCAGCAGCCAAGCGCAGGGCTTCACTGAAGCTTTCTTT,TRBJ1-1,NA,TRBV4-3,NA
CASSPGPLAGVYSGEQFF,TGTGCCAGCAGCCCGGGCCCCCTAGCGGGAGTTTATTCGGGTGAGCAGTTCTTC,TRBJ2-1,TRBD2,TRBV7-9,few
CASSLGPPAEQYF,TGTGCCAGCAGCTTAGGACCCCCCGCCGAGCAGTACTTC,TRBJ2-7,NA,TRBV7-6,many
CSARNPGQYTGELFF,TGCAGTGCTAGGAACCCGGGACAGTACACCGGGGAGCTGTTTTTT,TRBJ2-2,TRBD1,TRBV20-1,few
CASSFRGYSNQPQHF,TGTGCCAGCAGTTTCAGGGGTTATAGCAATCAGCCCCAGCATTTT,TRBJ1-5,NA,TRBV27,many
CASSLALVSYNEQFF,TGTGCCAGCAGCTTAGCTCTAGTATCATACAATGAGCAGTTCTTC,TRBJ2-1,NA,TRBV7-9,few
CASSLIAGGIETQYF,TGTGCCAGCAGCTTGATTGCGGGAGGTATCGAGACCCAGTACTTC,TRBJ2-5,TRBD2,TRBV5-6,NA
CASSYPLAPTYEQYF,TGTGCCAGCAGTTACCCACTAGCGCCTACCTACGAGCAGTACTTC,TRBJ2-7,TRBD2,TRBV6-2/TRBV6-3,few
CATEDSYNEQFF,TGTGCCACAGAAGACAGCTACAATGAGCAGTTCTTC,TRBJ2-1,NA,TRBV24-1,many
CASSLDTGAGGYTF,TGCGCCAGCAGCTTGGATACAGGCGCTGGCGGCTACACCTTC,TRBJ1-2,NA,TRBV5-1,few
CASSLEGGSDGYTF,TGTGCCAGCAGCTTAGAAGGAGGATCTGATGGCTACACCTTC,TRBJ1-2,NA,TRBV7-9,few
CAWSVILGLLVDYTF,TGTGCCTGGAGTGTAATCCTAGGACTCCTTGTAGACTACACCTTC,TRBJ1-2,NA,TRBV30,once
CASSLGGGAQYF,TGTGCCAGCAGCTTAGGAGGGGGGGCGCAGTACTTC,TRBJ2-7,NA,TRBV7-6,few
CSARGIGYQYF,TGCAGTGCTAGAGGGATAGGGTACCAGTACTTC,TRBJ2-4,NA,TRBV20-1,few
CASSQRREETQYF,TGTGCCAGCAGCCAGCGGCGCGAGGAGACCCAGTACTTC,TRBJ2-5,NA,TRBV11-2,NA
CASSERQGGEKLFF,TGTGCCAGCTCCGAGAGACAGGGAGGTGAAAAACTGTTTTTT,TRBJ1-4,TRBD1,TRBV18,once
CSVDGGNSYNEQFF,TGCAGCGTTGACGGCGGTAACTCCTACAATGAGCAGTTCTTC,TRBJ2-1,NA,TRBV29-1,NA